A single sample is the source of the 32 T cell receptor beta chains below, sequenced in a study of human T cells and chemical hapten exposure. TCRdb redid the calling of the RACE reads with MiXCR, one entry per CDR3 protein. Among roughly 380,000 distinct CDR3 sequences listed, 4.8% were seen once. Specified time point: patch test 1, 2 weeks after DPC sensitization. Indicated treatment: therapeutic diphenylcyclopropenone sensitization with weekly scalp DPC. The sample was whole blood, taken in connection with sensitization to the hapten diphenylcyclopropenone (DPC). The receptors come from a woman between 45 and 60 years old with alopecia areata. Some clones in this sample may be carry-over from other donors' samples.

The J gene is TRBJ2-2, the V gene TRBV28, with D maybe TRBD2 (5 bases). CDR1 is MDHEN and CDR2 is SYDVKM in the germline V gene. The germline V and J ends were trimmed by 4 bases and 4 bases, with 16 bases remaining between them. CDR3 size: 16 residues. The CDR3 sequence: CASSSGSDYSTGELFF. CDR3 in DNA: TGTGCCAGCAGTTCTGGGTCCGACTACAGCACCGGGGAGCTGTTTTTT.

This clonotype came up many times. The CDR3 DNA reads TGCAGTGCTTATAGGACAGGGGGTAAGGCTGAAGCTTTCTTT. As protein: CSAYRTGGKAEAFF. The gene calls are TRBV20-1 and TRBJ1-1; 10 bases are shared with TRBD1. Trimming at V came to 5 bases and at J to 6 bases, leaving 9 bases not matched to a gene. Germline values: CDR1 DFQATT, CDR2 SNEGSKA (reference sequence). The CDR3 is made up of 14 amino acids.

This clonotype was counted ten times or more. The genes are TRBV10-1 and TRBJ2-2, with 7 bases fitting TRBD2. V was clipped by 4 bases and J by 4 bases; unmatched bases: 3. Germline assignment: CDR1 WNHNN and CDR2 SYGVQD (reference sequence). The CDR3 extends over 14 amino acids. Here the CDR3 DNA reads TGCGCCAGCAGTGGGGGGGGTGGCACCGGGGAGCTGTTTTTT. Its protein is CASSGGGGTGELFF.

This clonotype was counted many times. This rearrangement joins TRBV28 to TRBJ2-7; D might be TRBD1 or TRBD2, each matching 5 bases. Trimming left V 3 bases short and J 2 bases short, with 11 bases between. Per the germline V gene, CDR1 is MDHEN and CDR2 is SYDVKM. CDR3 length: 14 amino acids. The CDR3 sequence is CASSFGVTAYEQYF. CDR3 sequence (DNA): TGTGCCAGCAGTTTCGGGGTGACAGCCTACGAGCAGTACTTC.

This clonotype was detected a few times. The chain joins TRBV4-2 to TRBJ1-1; D not certain. V lost 2 bases to trimming and J lost 2 bases, with 12 bases between them. The CDR3 totals 15 residues. The germline gives CDR1 LGHNA, CDR2 YNFKEQ. CDR3 residues: CASSQTSPLNTEAFF. The CDR3 DNA follows: TGTGCCAGCAGCCAAACGTCCCCGCTAAACACTGAAGCTTTCTTT.

There are a few counts of this clonotype. The chain combines TRBV4-1 with TRBJ1-2; 7 bases are shared with TRBD1. CDR3 size: 15 residues. V gave up 0 bases and J gave up 6 bases; unmatched junction bases: 7. From germline, CDR1 is MGHRA and CDR2 YSYEKL. The CDR3 is CASSQERNRGDGYTF. CDR3 coding DNA: TGCGCCAGCAGCCAAGAGCGTAACAGGGGTGATGGCTACACCTTC.

There are many counts of this clonotype. The chain is built from TRBV27 and TRBJ1-3; D is ambiguous. Germline assignment: CDR1 MNHEY and CDR2 SMNVEV (reference sequence). The CDR3 length is 16 residues. Trimming removed 4 bases at V and 0 bases at J, with 13 bases between. The CDR3 loop reads CASSCGQHGSGNTIYF. The CDR3 DNA sequence: TGTGCCAGCAGTTGCGGGCAGCACGGCTCTGGAAACACCATATATTTT.

This clonotype was detected many times. V and J are TRBV6-5 and TRBJ2-3; D is uncertain. The CDR3 is 11 amino acids. Germline V CDR1 and CDR2: MNHEY, SVGAGI. V lost 10 bases, J lost 4 bases, and 9 bases lay in between. In nucleotides, the CDR3 is TGTGCCACCCAAACCCCAGATACGCAGTATTTT. This translates into CATQTPDTQYF.

This clonotype was recorded at least ten times. The V call is TRBV12-3 or TRBV12-4, the J call TRBJ1-4; D gene ambiguous. The CDR3 spans 13 residues. V lost 3 bases and J 4 bases, leaving 6 bases between the germline ends. The CDR3 spells CASSFGDNEKLFF. In DNA, the CDR3 is TGTGCCAGCAGTTTCGGGGATAATGAAAAACTGTTTTTT.

The chain has TRBV25-1 and TRBJ1-3, with D perhaps TRBD1 (5 bases). Germline values: CDR1 MGHDK, CDR2 SYGVNS. V lost 3 bases to trimming and J lost 0 bases, with 15 bases between them. The CDR3 covers 17 residues. CDR3 residues: CASSEPQGGPSGNTIYF. In DNA, the CDR3 is TGTGCCAGCAGTGAGCCCCAGGGAGGACCCTCTGGAAACACCATATATTTT.

This clonotype showed up many times. The genes are TRBV4-2 and TRBJ2-7, with D maybe TRBD2 (6 bases). Trimming stripped 1 base from V and 0 bases from J, with 16 bases between. The CDR3 extends over 17 amino acids. The germline CDR1 and CDR2 sequences are LGHNA and YNFKEQ. DNA for the CDR3: TGTGCCAGCAGCCAAGGGACTTCCGGGACTCGCTCCTACGAGCAGTACTTC. Residues: CASSQGTSGTRSYEQYF.

This clonotype was detected only a few times. The CDR3 loop is CAWSLPGASDTQYF. DNA for the CDR3: TGTGCCTGGAGCTTACCCGGGGCTTCGGATACGCAGTATTTT. V is TRBV30 and J is TRBJ2-3; either TRBD1 or TRBD2 may fit D (5 bases each). The CDR3 length is 14 residues. Germline values: CDR1 GTSNPN, CDR2 SVGIG (reference sequence). V was shortened by 3 bases and J by 6 bases, with 16 bases between the two germline ends.

The table lists this clonotype with many counts. The chain combines TRBV2 with TRBJ2-7; no definite D call. The CDR3 has 12 residues. The V and J ends lost 0 bases and 4 bases respectively, with 4 bases between them. CDR1 SNHLY and CDR2 FYNNEI come from the germline V gene. In DNA form, the CDR3 reads TGTGCCAGCAGTGAAGCGGAGTACGAGCAGTACTTC. This translates into CASSEAEYEQYF.

This clonotype has more than one count but fewer than ten. The chain links TRBV2 to TRBJ1-4; D gene ambiguous. Trimming shortened V by 11 bases and J by 5 bases, and 15 bases separated the two germline ends. Germline CDR1 is SNHLY and CDR2 is FYNNEI. This CDR3 spans 13 amino acids. The CDR3 loop is CAGWGLSNEKLFF. The CDR3 DNA reads TGTGCCGGCTGGGGTCTATCCAATGAAAAACTGTTTTTT.

The table lists this clonotype with many counts. The rearrangement links TRBV6-5 to TRBJ1-2, with D possibly being TRBD1 (6 bases). The germline gives CDR1 MNHEY, CDR2 SVGAGI. CDR3 length: 15 residues. Trimming cost V 8 bases and J 2 bases, with 18 bases left between them. Here the CDR3 reads CASWSGVDLNYGYTF. CDR3 DNA: TGTGCCAGCTGGTCAGGGGTTGATCTCAACTATGGCTACACCTTC.

This clonotype was recorded at least ten times. CDR3 region: CSFWEGGNQPQHF. In DNA, the CDR3 is TGCAGCTTCTGGGAAGGGGGCAATCAGCCCCAGCATTTT. The chain recombines TRBV29-1 with TRBJ1-5; possibly TRBD1 for D (5 bases). Germline values: CDR1 SQVTM, CDR2 ANQGSEA. This CDR3 is 13 amino acids long. V lost 8 bases and J 2 bases, leaving 13 bases between the germline ends.

This clonotype appeared many times. The chain joins TRBV14 to TRBJ1-3; D gene uncertain. CDR1 and CDR2 (germline): SGHDN, FVKESK. V lost 1 base, J lost 2 bases, and 9 bases lay in between. The CDR3 length is 15 residues. In DNA, the CDR3 is TGTGCCAGCAGCCAAGTGTGGCTCACTGGAAACACCATATATTTT. It codes for CASSQVWLTGNTIYF.

This clonotype was detected many times. This chain joins TRBV9 and TRBJ2-1, with TRBD2 identical over 8 bases. The germline V gene encodes CDR1 SGDLS and CDR2 YYNGEE. Germline trimming cut 4 bases from V and 5 bases from J; bases unmatched to any gene: 8. The CDR3 totals 15 residues. The CDR3 sequence is CASSRTPRGDNEQFF. In nucleotides, the CDR3 is TGTGCCAGCAGCCGCACCCCGCGGGGGGACAATGAGCAGTTCTTC.

In this sample, this clonotype turned up many times. The chain couples TRBV6-5 to TRBJ2-7; possible D gene TRBD1, 6 bases. The germline gives CDR1 MNHEY, CDR2 SVGAGI. Between the trimmed V and J ends, which lost 0 bases and 4 bases, there was a span of 13 bases. The CDR3 consists of 15 residues. The CDR3 region is CASSYSNGDIYEQYF. The CDR3 coding sequence is TGTGCCAGCAGTTACTCTAACGGGGACATTTACGAGCAGTACTTC.

This clonotype has just a few counts. V usage is TRBV6-1 and J usage is TRBJ1-3; no firm D call. Germline V CDR1 and CDR2: MNHNS, SASEGT. The CDR3 runs 17 residues. Trimming took off 1 base at V and 1 base at J, with 14 bases between the two ends. The CDR3 protein is CASSEVQIRESGNTIYF. The CDR3 coding sequence is TGTGCCAGCAGTGAAGTCCAAATTCGGGAATCTGGAAACACCATATATTTT.

This clonotype has a count of ten or more. The V and J genes are TRBV29-1 and TRBJ2-1; 8 bases are shared with TRBD1. The CDR3 covers 12 residues. The trim removed 8 bases at V and 9 bases at J, leaving 9 bases unmatched. CDR1 and CDR2 from the germline V gene are SQVTM and ANQGSEA. Here the CDR3 reads CSSGQGQGEQFF. CDR3 nucleotides: TGCAGCTCCGGACAGGGTCAGGGTGAGCAGTTCTTC.

The rearrangement uses TRBV6-2 or TRBV6-3 and TRBJ1-5; 9 bases agree with TRBD1. CDR3 length: 14 residues. Losses at the gene ends were 6 bases for V and 6 bases for J; bases not matched to a gene: 6. Germline CDR1 MNHEY, CDR2 SVGEGT. CDR3 protein: CASSKQGAGQPQHF. The CDR3 DNA follows: TGTGCCAGCAGCAAACAGGGGGCAGGTCAGCCCCAGCATTTT.

The sample holds many counts of this clonotype. The chain carries TRBV19 and TRBJ2-1; 7 bases fit TRBD2. Germline loops: CDR1 LNHDA, CDR2 SQIVND (reference sequence). With 1 base clipped from V and 2 bases from J, the junction kept 8 bases outside the gene matches. The CDR3 is 17 residues long. The CDR3 nucleotides are TGTGCCAGTAGTATAGGCTATAGCGGGTTCCCCTACAATGAGCAGTTCTTC. Protein sequence: CASSIGYSGFPYNEQFF.

This clonotype has only a few counts. This chain uses TRBV10-3 with TRBJ2-1; D is ambiguous. The V gene lost 9 bases and the J gene lost 3 bases, with 18 bases spanning the gap. CDR3 length: 15 residues. The germline CDR1 and CDR2 sequences are ENHRY and SYGVKD. This CDR3 reads CAIGYENRYYNEQFF. CDR3 nucleotide sequence: TGTGCCATTGGGTACGAGAACCGATACTACAATGAGCAGTTCTTC.

This chain connects TRBV6-2 or TRBV6-3 to TRBJ2-5; 9 bases line up with TRBD2. Germline CDR1 and CDR2: MNHEY and SVGEGT. The CDR3 contains 17 residues. The V gene end was trimmed by 6 bases and the J gene end by 4 bases; junction bases not matched to a gene: 15. The CDR3 nucleotides are TGTGCCAGCAGCGGTAGCGGGAGACCCCCGAAGGGAGAGACCCAGTACTTC. This translates into CASSGSGRPPKGETQYF.

In its sample, this clonotype was seen many times. This chain connects TRBV2 to TRBJ1-1, with 9 nucleotides matching TRBD1. J gave up 4 bases and V 6 bases, and 9 bases lay outside the gene matches. This CDR3 contains 15 residues. CDR1 and CDR2 from the germline V gene are SNHLY and FYNNEI. The CDR3 here is CASSPTGGDGTEAFF. As DNA, the CDR3 is TGTGCCAGCAGCCCTACAGGGGGCGATGGCACTGAAGCTTTCTTT.

This clonotype has a count of ten or more. The genes are TRBV27 and TRBJ1-5, with D maybe TRBD1 (6 bases). Germline loops: CDR1 MNHEY, CDR2 SMNVEV (reference sequence). This CDR3 has 15 residues. The ends were cut back, 4 bases at V and 2 bases at J, with 12 bases in the middle. In nucleotides, the CDR3 is TGTGCCAGCAGTTCGGGGGCGCGTGGCAATCAGCCCCAGCATTTT. Protein sequence: CASSSGARGNQPQHF.

This clonotype was recorded many times. The chain combines TRBV30 with TRBJ2-4; 7 positions match TRBD2. Germline CDR1 is GTSNPN and CDR2 is SVGIG (reference sequence). The V segment lost 5 bases and the J segment 3 bases; nucleotides outside the gene matches: 7. This CDR3 region has 14 residues. DNA of the CDR3: TGTGCCTGGGGGAGGGACGGGGGCAAAAACATTCAGTACTTC. Residues: CAWGRDGGKNIQYF. The variable domain in full, completed from reference TRBV30 and TRBJ2-4, reads SQTIHQWPATLVQPVGSPLSLECTVEGTSNPNLYWYRQAAGRGLQLLFYSVGIGQISSEVPQNLSASRPQDRQFILSSKKLLLSDSGFYLCAWGRDGGKNIQYFGAGTRLSVL.

This clonotype was seen many times. The junction shows a germline mismatch at one end, possibly a read error. The chain employs TRBV9 and TRBJ1-1; TRBD1 matches 8 bases. Germline V lookup: CDR1 SGDLS, CDR2 YYNGEE. The CDR3 is made up of 14 amino acids. CDR3 residues: CASSVGQGNTEAFF. In DNA form, the CDR3 reads TGCGCCAGCAGCGTAGGACAGGGGAACACTGAAGCTTTCTTT.

This clonotype was found many times. CDR3 loop: CASTTDRTAEAFF. CDR3 in DNA: TGTGCCAGCACCACTGACCGGACCGCTGAAGCTTTCTTT. The gene calls are TRBV5-5 and TRBJ1-1, with no clear D. The V and J ends lost 6 bases and 6 bases respectively, with 15 bases between them. This CDR3 has 13 amino acids. From germline, CDR1 is SGHKS and CDR2 YYEKEE (reference sequence).

The rearrangement links TRBV6-2 or TRBV6-3 to TRBJ2-2; 7 nucleotides agree with TRBD1. CDR3 length: 14 amino acids. Germline loops: CDR1 MNHEY, CDR2 SVGEGT. J was trimmed by 6 bases and V by 1 base; bases with no gene match: 2. The chain's CDR3 is CASSYFGQAGELFF. CDR3 bases: TGTGCCAGCAGTTACTTCGGACAGGCCGGGGAGCTGTTTTTT.

The table lists this clonotype with many counts. This CDR3 reads CASRASGVNYGYTF. The DNA for the CDR3 is TGTGCCAGCAGAGCCTCAGGGGTCAACTATGGCTACACCTTC. The chain is built from TRBV28 and TRBJ1-2; possibly TRBD1 for D (6 bases). V shed 6 bases and J shed 2 bases, with 13 bases lying between them. The CDR3 consists of 14 residues. Germline V gene data show CDR1 as MDHEN and CDR2 as SYDVKM.